This entry features one TCR beta chain sequence. This clone is judged medium-sized (0.01 to 0.1%). No cognate antigen has been identified for it. Per-nucleotide qualities are absent, and no much larger clonotype sits a single base away. Patients with autoimmune disease history or receiving systemic immunosuppression were excluded from the trial. In every dose cohort, peripheral blood was drawn for TCR sequencing at baseline, cycle 4 day 1, and cycle 7 day 1. Samples came from an open-label, multicenter, first-in-human phase I dose-escalation trial of ivuxolimab. Adults with locally advanced or metastatic melanoma, renal cell, hepatocellular, or head and neck squamous cell carcinoma were enrolled in the trial. CD4+ and CD8+ T cells were sorted separately from peripheral blood before TCR sequencing. The germline V gene encodes CDR1 SGDLS and CDR2 YYNGEE. V and J lose 2 bases and 7 bases, and a span of 13 bases separates them. Inclusive of the bounding cysteine and phenylalanine, the CDR3 is 14 residues long. The entry retains the CDR3 DNA only, 42 bases that are in frame from base 1.

This record belongs to a study of OX40 agonist ivuxolimab in advanced cancers. About the investigation overall: Ivuxolimab was an agonistic, fully human IgG2 monoclonal antibody directed against OX40 (CD134), a costimulatory receptor. Intravenous ivuxolimab was administered to patients every 2 weeks at six dose levels: 0.01, 0.1, 0.3, 1.5, 3 and 10 mg/kg. Among the 52 dose-escalation patients, around 19 had hepatocellular carcinoma, 15 melanoma, 9 renal cell carcinoma and 9 head and neck cancer. In the dose-escalation cohort, more than 75% of patients were male, and the mean age was approximately 64 years, with a range of roughly 20 to 79. Prior anti-PD-1, anti-PD-L1 or anti-CTLA-4 therapy was permitted, and checkpoint inhibitors had been received by about two fifths of dose-escalation patients. Partial responses occurred in three dose-escalation patients: two with cutaneous melanoma and one with hepatocellular carcinoma. The point of sequencing TCRbeta in the periphery was to test whether ivuxolimab changed TCR sequence diversity and drove clonal T-cell expansion. The paper reports the monotherapy dose-escalation portion (N of about 47 patients) of the phase I ivuxolimab trial.

For sequencing of the TCRbeta CDR3 region, genomic DNA was extracted from the sorted cells. The immunoSEQ Assay was used to sequence the TCRbeta CDR3 regions. The table was pulled from immuneACCESS by TCRdb, which kept in-frame rearrangements only. Such tables lose some clones; where checked, under half of the loss comes from unresolved V genes, and the rest has no known cause. For this sample the table gives 60,000 to 65,000 clones, of which roughly 87% were detected only once. The ten largest account for approximately 12% of the sample. What the work shows at the level of the full study, not this receptor alone: In partial responders in the 0.1-3.0 mg/kg groups, normalized peripheral clonal expansion was found to be among the lowest, especially among CD8+ T cells. At doses from 0.1 to 3.0 mg/kg, clonal expansion was seen in both CD4+ and CD8+ blood T cells between baseline and week 6. The antigen specificity of the clonally expanded peripheral T cells was not determined. After ivuxolimab, CD8+ T cells had more expanded clones than CD4+ T cells on average. Low levels of normalized T-cell clonal expansion were also seen in some patients who did not respond.

The chain joins TRBV9 to TRBJ2-1; the D gene identity is not certain. The receptor was isolated from an adult with an advanced solid tumor such as melanoma, head and neck, liver or kidney cancer. This material consisted of CD4+ or CD8+ T cells sorted from blood, taken in a trial of the OX40 agonist ivuxolimab. The sequenced DNA: TGTGCCAGCAGCGTCGGTAGCCTTTGGAATGAGCAGTTCTTC. It is translated as CASSVGSLWNEQFF.